This T cell receptor (beta chain) came from a study of CD8 T cells in Susac syndrome. In its sample, this clonotype was seen once. Random hexamers were used to reverse transcribe an amount of about 0.45 to 1 ug RNA. Amplification of the TCR beta CDR3 was carried out by immunoSEQ multiplex PCR, which spanned a total of 54 Vbeta and 13 Jbeta segments. In TCRdb, the immunoSEQ multiplex PCR reads were re-called with MiXCR into one record per CDR3 protein. Here the sample spans a few hundred thousand distinct CDR3 sequences, roughly 96% being singletons. The multiple sclerosis control group consisted of treatment-naive patients whose relapsing-remitting disease, which was either stable or active, fulfilled revised McDonald criteria. Germline V gene data show CDR1 as SGDLS and CDR2 as YYNGEE. V shed 1 base and J shed 0 bases, with 11 bases lying between them. The CDR3 is 17 amino acids.

The chain uses TRBV9 and TRBJ2-6; D uncertain. The specimen sequenced was CD4+ T cells from PBMCs. This clonotype was sampled from a human donor with multiple sclerosis. Here the CDR3 DNA reads TGTGCCAGCAGCGTAAAAAACACCCCCTCTGGGGCCAACGTCCTGACTTTC. As protein: CASSVKNTPSGANVLTF.